This TCR beta chain was sequenced during a study of shared clonotypes between healthy human individuals (dated by TCRdb to about 2020). A note on the overall study: Two women and a few men aged 18 to 49 years were included in the cohort. Per donor, three plates each were used for CD4 naive and CD4 memory, two for CD8 naive, and one for CD8 memory. Blood TCR repertoires of about five healthy adults were deeply sequenced to estimate repertoire size and the extent of clonotype sharing between individuals. To increase sequencing depth and limit assay-specific biases, different laboratories used diverse techniques to prepare libraries and sequence TCR repertoires. Per donor, leukapheresis produced somewhere between about 0.8 and 9 billion PBMCs. What the work shows at the level of the full study, not this receptor alone: Sampling was limited to blood, and TCR repertoires in tissue likely differ from TCR repertoires in blood. Incomplete sequencing was indicated by rarefaction of sorted-subset datasets, despite the large sequencing depth. Compared with non-shared clonotypes, the clonotypes found in all four sorted-subset donors had higher generation probabilities. When several donors were compared, the shared fraction of clonotypes was roughly 4.8% for naive CD4, approximately 3.5% for naive CD8, 2.3% for memory CD4, and 0.35% to 0.4% for memory CD8. Naive subsets generally had larger estimated clonotype richness than memory subsets did. Pairwise subsampling indicated that sequencing depth was expected to affect the degree of clonotype sharing among donors. Because the study included a small number of donors, the genetic and exposure-history diversity represented was limited.

CD8 naive samples consisted of CD45RO-negative cells that were positively selected for CCR7, yielding a CD45RA+CCR7+ population without TemRA cells. The donors were healthy, HIV-negative adults with no recently reported acute infections or vaccinations. Every donor was a Caucasian adult living in Nashville, Tennessee, USA. After blood collection by leukapheresis, PBMCs were isolated using Ficoll-Histopaque density gradient centrifugation and then cryopreserved in the vapor phase of liquid nitrogen. Purity and quantity of every magnetically sorted T cell population were checked by analytical flow cytometry. Genomic DNA was isolated from every sorted fraction and measured by UV absorbance on a Nanodrop 2000c. TCR CDR3 regions were amplified from genomic DNA by multiplex PCR using the deep immunoSEQ assay. Extracted genomic DNA from each cell subset was spread evenly across all wells of several immunoSEQ 96-well plates, with each plate serving as a replicate. For sorted subsets, each replicate PCR was loaded with 200 to 250 ng genomic DNA, equivalent to 25,000 to 35,000 T cell genomes. Purified libraries were measured with a Qubit 3.0 fluorometer, size-checked on a Bioanalyzer 2100, and measured again with the KAPA Library Quantification kit. Every immunoSEQ 96-well plate was sequenced on a dedicated single-read 150-cycle Illumina NextSeq 550 flow cell. Under the source paper's analysis protocol: The immunoSEQ output contained only junctional sequences without quality scores, so filtering could not match that applied to full-length reads. Sequences were annotated with PyIR, a Python wrapper for IgBLAST v1.9, and V/J genes and CDR3 were assigned using IMGT germline references. Reads were filtered out if the reads had weak V/J assignments (E-value above 1e-6), no CDR3, stop codons, out-of-frame junctions, or ambiguous translated residues. V3J clonotypes were defined as sequences sharing an identical inferred V gene, J gene, and CDR3 amino acid sequence. Percentage overlap between repertoires was computed as shared unique clonotypes divided by the size of the smaller repertoire. Richness of each repertoire was evaluated using RTK rarefaction, the Chao1 estimator, and Recon v2.1 estimates of unobserved clonotypes. Generation probabilities were computed with OLGA for all TCRbeta clonotypes obtained by the gDNA method from several donors. TCRdb retrieved this table from immuneACCESS and kept in-frame rearrangements only. Not all clones are present; in checked studies, unresolved V genes account for under half, and no reason is known for the remainder. V and J calls and clone size are given by that table; D and trimming were obtained from the DNA. Present in this sample are about 2 million clones, approximately 94% of which were seen just once. The leading ten clones occupy 0.9% to 1.3% of the sample.

On this clone: What this receptor recognizes is not known. Base-call qualities are not available, and no considerably larger clone is one nucleotide away.

A distance of 10 bases separates the germline ends of V and J, which lose 1 base and 1 base respectively. Including the terminal cysteine and phenylalanine, the CDR3 comprises 15 residues. The entry retains the CDR3 DNA only, 45 bases that are in frame from base 1. Per the germline V gene, LGHNA is the CDR1 and YSLEER is the CDR2. The chain employs TRBV4-3 and TRBJ1-1, and the D gene may be TRBD1, 6 bases matching. The sequence came from a man between 18 and 29 years old in good health. Sequencing used naive CD8+ T cells sorted from blood. The cell subset or site label, read with the paper, signifies: CD45RA+CCR7+. The bases are TGCGCCAGCAGCCAAGTTTTGGACAGGAACACTGAAGCTTTCTTT. Its protein reads: CASSQVLDRNTEAFF.